The 26 T cell receptor beta chains below were found in one sample sequenced in a study of shared clonotypes between healthy human individuals. TCRdb's copy holds only in-frame clones and misses some; the assay was immunoSEQ multiplex PCR. Here the sample spans about 730,000 clones, approximately 77% being singletons. The sequencing sample was made of memory CD4+ T cells sorted from blood. Subset meaning: CD45RA-negative fraction. All receptors come from a woman under 40 in good health.

With respect to this clone: It differs at one base from a far larger clone, so likely a read error. Other DNA sequences in this specimen translate into the identical CDR3. The chain combines TRBV28 with TRBJ1-3; 8 bases fit TRBD1. Trimming took 4 bases from V and 4 from J; bases not matched to a gene: 6. Germline lookup yields CDR1 MDHEN and CDR2 SYDVKM. This CDR3 has 15 amino acids. The CDR3 here is CASSSGQGDGNTIYF. The CDR3 nucleotides are TGTGCCAGCAGTTCCGGACAGGGAGACGGAAACACCATATATTTT.

This clone was counted between two and nine times. The rearrangement links TRBV19 to TRBJ2-1; 9 bases line up with TRBD1. CDR1 is LNHDA, CDR2 SQIVND, per germline (reference sequence). With V trimmed by 5 bases and J by 0 bases, 8 bases remained unmatched. The CDR3 spans 17 residues. CDR3 nucleotide sequence: TGTGCCAGTAGTGGCGACAGGGGGGGGAGCTCCTACAATGAGCAGTTCTTC. Residues: CASSGDRGGSSYNEQFF.

The chain couples TRBV6-6 to TRBJ1-1; D perhaps matches TRBD1 (6 bases). The V and J ends lost 9 bases and 0 bases respectively, with 14 bases between them. Germline V gives CDR1 MNHNY, CDR2 SVGAGI (reference sequence). CDR3 length: 14 amino acids. The CDR3 DNA sequence: TGTGCCAGTACGGGACACCTCATGAACACTGAAGCTTTCTTT. The encoded protein is CASTGHLMNTEAFF.

This clone was observed once. Within the sample, other DNA sequences also encode this same CDR3. The chain carries TRBV18 and TRBJ2-7; D unclear. This CDR3 has 12 amino acids. Trimming stripped 3 bases from V and 5 bases from J, with 8 bases between. Looked up from germline, CDR1 is KGHSH and CDR2 is LQKENI. The CDR3 DNA sequence: TGTGCCAGCTCACCCTCCAGTGACGAGCAGTACTTC. Its translation: CASSPSSDEQYF. Full variable domain (remainder filled in from reference TRBV18 and TRBJ2-7): NAGVMQNPRHLVRRRGQEARLRCSPMKGHSHVYWYRQLPEEGLKFMVYLQKENIIDESGMPKERFSAEFPKEGPSILRIQQVVRGDSAAYFCASSPSSDEQYFGPGTRLTVT.

The chain links TRBV27 to TRBJ2-1; D uncertain. The CDR3 is 11 residues long. V gave up 6 bases and J gave up 4 bases, with 4 bases separating them. The germline V gene has CDR1 MNHEY and CDR2 SMNVEV (reference sequence). In nucleotides, the CDR3 is TGTGCCAGCAGAGAGTACAATGAGCAGTTCTTC. It codes for CASREYNEQFF.

This clone was observed once. The V gene is TRBV19, the J gene TRBJ2-3, with TRBD1 as a possible D gene (5 bases). Germline CDR1 and CDR2: LNHDA and SQIVND (reference sequence). The germline V and J ends were trimmed by 10 bases and 2 bases, with 16 bases remaining between them. The CDR3 covers 14 residues. The CDR3 DNA reads TGTGCCACGTCCGTCGACAGAAACACAGATACGCAGTATTTT. It encodes CATSVDRNTDTQYF.

The chain combines TRBV5-1 with TRBJ2-2; tentatively, D is TRBD1 (5 bases). Trimming removed 5 bases from V and 0 bases from J, with 23 bases in between. This CDR3 has 19 residues. Looked up from germline, CDR1 is SGHRS and CDR2 is YFSETQ. Written as DNA, the CDR3 is TGCGCCAGCAGATACAGCAGGGATTTGATAGGAGCGAACACCGGGGAGCTGTTTTTT. Protein sequence: CASRYSRDLIGANTGELFF.

This chain joins TRBV7-9 and TRBJ1-2; weak D call: TRBD1 (6 bases). CDR3 length equals 14 residues. Germline V lookup: CDR1 SEHNR, CDR2 FQNEAQ (reference sequence). Trimming removed 11 bases from V and 11 bases from J, with 27 bases in between. The chain's CDR3 is CAGSGGGGEVRYTF. The CDR3 bases are TGTGCCGGGTCAGGAGGCGGGGGCGAAGTCCGATACACCTTC.

This rearrangement joins TRBV2 to TRBJ2-2; 10 bases fit TRBD2. CDR1 SNHLY and CDR2 FYNNEI come from the germline V gene. The V segment lost 6 bases and the J segment 5 bases; nucleotides outside the gene matches: 6. The CDR3 extends over 15 amino acids. CDR3 DNA sequence: TGTGCCAGCAGGGCTAGCGGGAGCGGAACCGGGGAGCTGTTTTTT. Its protein product is CASRASGSGTGELFF.

This clone has just one count. This chain links TRBV28 with TRBJ1-2; no firm D call. The CDR3 runs 13 residues. The ends were cut back, 3 bases at V and 8 bases at J, with 13 bases in the middle. The germline V gene has CDR1 MDHEN and CDR2 SYDVKM. Here the CDR3 reads CASSLTNRGGYTF. The DNA of the CDR3 is TGTGCCAGCAGTTTGACAAACCGCGGGGGCTACACCTTC.

The V gene is TRBV7-2, the J gene TRBJ2-7; 14 nucleotides line up with TRBD2. CDR1 is SGHTA and CDR2 is FQGNSA in the germline V gene. This CDR3 contains 15 residues. Trimming at V came to 4 bases and at J to 3 bases, leaving 2 bases not matched to a gene. The CDR3 coding sequence is TGTGCCAGCAGCTACGGACTAGCGGGAGGCTACGAGCAGTACTTC. Its translation: CASSYGLAGGYEQYF. Based on the CDR3 plus reference TRBV7-2 and TRBJ2-7, the full variable domain is GAGVSQSPSNKVTEKGKDVELRCDPISGHTALYWYRQSLGQGLEFLIYFQGNSAPDKSGLPSDRFSAERTGGSVSTLTIQRTQQEDSAVYLCASSYGLAGGYEQYFGPGTRLTVT.

The V call is TRBV5-5, the J call TRBJ2-2; unclear D gene. The V gene lost 1 base and the J gene lost 6 bases, with 4 bases spanning the gap. The CDR3 sequence is 12 residues long. Germline-derived CDR1 and CDR2 are SGHKS and YYEKEE (reference sequence). CDR3 sequence reads: CASSLSAGELFF. The CDR3 coding sequence is TGTGCCAGCAGCTTGAGCGCCGGGGAGCTGTTTTTT.

This chain joins TRBV2 and TRBJ2-1; no clear D. The germline gives CDR1 SNHLY, CDR2 FYNNEI. The CDR3 totals 18 residues. V gave up 4 bases and J gave up 1 base, with 20 bases separating them. Here the CDR3 reads CASSVSHPNWGSYNEQFF. In DNA form, the CDR3 reads TGTGCCAGCAGTGTGTCCCATCCCAACTGGGGATCCTACAATGAGCAGTTCTTC.

Turning to this clone: The same CDR3 can be traced to other DNA sequences in this sample. The gene calls are TRBV28 and TRBJ1-1; D gene unclear. The CDR3 runs 11 residues. Trimming removed 6 bases at V and 1 base at J, with 3 bases between. Germline loops: CDR1 MDHEN, CDR2 SYDVKM. The CDR3 nucleotides are TGTGCCAGCAGGAGGAACACTGAAGCTTTCTTT. This codes for CASRRNTEAFF.

The chain carries TRBV7-3 and TRBJ2-2, with D unclear. Germline lookup yields CDR1 SGHTA and CDR2 FQGTGA. V lost 5 bases to trimming and J lost 8 bases, with 6 bases between them. The CDR3 has 11 residues. This CDR3 is CASSQEGELFF. The CDR3 region has the DNA TGTGCCAGCAGCCAGGAGGGGGAGCTGTTTTTT.

In this sample, this clone turned up once. J is TRBJ2-1 and V is TRBV18; D unclear. Per germline, CDR1 KGHSH and CDR2 LQKENI. V shed 7 bases and J shed 0 bases, with 22 bases lying between them. This CDR3 region has 18 residues. CDR3 region: CASFATPNRRFSYNEQFF. The CDR3 DNA is TGTGCCAGCTTCGCAACCCCAAACCGGCGCTTCTCCTACAATGAGCAGTTCTTC.

This chain links TRBV7-2 with TRBJ2-3; tentative D call: TRBD2 (6 bases). The CDR3 sequence is 14 residues long. V was pared by 4 bases and J by 5 bases, with 13 bases between. Germline-derived CDR1 and CDR2 are SGHTA and FQGNSA. The CDR3 DNA follows: TGTGCCAGCAGCTGGTCCCGGGACTTAGATACGCAGTATTTT. Translated, it gives CASSWSRDLDTQYF.

This sequence joins TRBV5-1 and TRBJ2-1, with D unresolved. Germline lookup yields CDR1 SGHRS and CDR2 YFSETQ. The CDR3 is 15 amino acids. Trimming took off 5 bases at V and 5 bases at J, with 17 bases between the two ends. The CDR3 sequence: CASRRTPGSDNEQFF. CDR3 coding DNA: TGCGCCAGCAGACGCACACCAGGAAGCGACAATGAGCAGTTCTTC. The complete variable domain, with remaining parts taken from reference TRBV5-1 and TRBJ2-1, reads KAGVTQTPRYLIKTRGQQVTLSCSPISGHRSVSWYQQTPGQGLQFLFEYFSETQRNKGNFPGRFSGRQFSNSRSEMNVSTLELGDSALYLCASRRTPGSDNEQFFGPGTRLTVL.

This chain joins TRBV6-1 and TRBJ2-7; D is possibly TRBD1 (6 bases). The CDR3 totals 13 residues. Germline loops: CDR1 MNHNS, CDR2 SASEGT. Trimming removed 8 bases from V and 0 bases from J, with 11 bases in between. CDR3 region: CASGDIVSYEQYF. The CDR3 coding sequence is TGTGCCAGCGGGGACATAGTCTCCTACGAGCAGTACTTC.

The V and J genes are TRBV6-1 and TRBJ1-3; D may be TRBD1 (6 bases). V was clipped by 3 bases and J by 0 bases, with 9 bases between them. The CDR3 extends over 15 amino acids. CDR1 is MNHNS and CDR2 is SASEGT in the germline V gene. CDR3 sequence: CASSDRDNSGNTIYF. The CDR3 DNA sequence: TGTGCCAGCAGTGACAGGGACAACTCTGGAAACACCATATATTTT.

This clone was detected only once. CDR3 protein: CASSHGRYNEQFF. CDR3 nucleotides: TGTGCCAGCAGTCATGGCAGATACAATGAGCAGTTCTTC. The rearrangement joins TRBV6-6 to TRBJ2-1; no clear D. The CDR3 runs 13 residues. The germline gives CDR1 MNHNY, CDR2 SVGAGI (reference sequence). Trimming shortened V by 5 bases and J by 4 bases, and 9 bases separated the two germline ends.

The gene calls are TRBV7-2 and TRBJ2-3; D assignment may be TRBD1 or TRBD2 (5 bases each). Germline CDR1 is SGHTA and CDR2 is FQGNSA. V dropped 3 bases and J dropped 0 bases, with 10 bases sitting between them. This CDR3 has 15 residues. This chain's CDR3 is CASSFAWGSTDTQYF. CDR3 in DNA: TGTGCCAGCAGCTTCGCCTGGGGGAGCACAGATACGCAGTATTTT.

Only a few counts were recorded for this clone. The rearrangement uses TRBV10-1 and TRBJ2-7; 7 bases are shared with TRBD2. J lost 9 bases, V lost 4 bases, and 6 bases had no gene match. The germline gives CDR1 WNHNN, CDR2 SYGVQD (reference sequence). The CDR3 length is 12 residues. The CDR3 nucleotides are TGCGCCAGCAGTGGTCGGGGGGATAGGCAGTACTTC. This translates into CASSGRGDRQYF.

This clone was counted once. This CDR3 reads CAWTYKNSAGEQFF. As DNA, the CDR3 is TGTGCCTGGACCTACAAAAATTCGGCGGGCGAGCAGTTCTTC. The J gene is TRBJ2-1, the V gene TRBV30; a weak D match, TRBD2 (5 bases). Germline CDR1 reads GTSNPN; CDR2 reads SVGIG (reference sequence). V gave up 4 bases and J gave up 10 bases, with 20 bases separating them. This CDR3 spans 14 amino acids. The full variable domain, in which reference TRBV30 and TRBJ2-1 provide the parts outside the CDR3, is SQTIHQWPATLVQPVGSPLSLECTVEGTSNPNLYWYRQAAGRGLQLLFYSVGIGQISSEVPQNLSASRPQDRQFILSSKKLLLSDSGFYLCAWTYKNSAGEQFFGPGTRLTVL.

The chain uses TRBV27 and TRBJ2-2, with 7 bases aligning to TRBD1. V was pared by 5 bases and J by 6 bases, with 15 bases of the junction left unmatched. CDR1 and CDR2 (germline): MNHEY, SMNVEV (reference sequence). This CDR3 region has 17 residues. CDR3 coding DNA: TGTGCCAGCAGTCTGAGGCGACAGGGATCCCGAGCCGGGGAGCTGTTTTTT. Its protein product is CASSLRRQGSRAGELFF.

The chain combines TRBV5-1 with TRBJ2-7; possible D gene TRBD1, 5 bases. The CDR3 has 13 amino acids. Trimming took off 4 bases at V and 6 bases at J, with 14 bases between the two ends. Looked up from germline, CDR1 is SGHRS and CDR2 is YFSETQ. The CDR3 loop is CASSPGSGFEQYF. The CDR3 region has the DNA TGCGCCAGCAGCCCCGGATCAGGGTTCGAGCAGTACTTC.